The 13 T cell receptor beta chains in this list originate from one sample, sequenced in a study of vaccination effects on CD4 cells after COVID-19. The data were produced by immunoSEQ multiplex PCR, yet TCRdb's version contains in-frame clones alone and is incomplete. The sample carries fewer than 90,000 clones, 60% to 80% recorded once. These receptors have no known antigen. Expansion of antigen-specific CD4+ T cells with viral peptide pools was carried out by the ViraFEST assay before sequencing. When around 9 days of culture had elapsed, CD4+ T cells were isolated. The vaccine given was either BNT162b2 or mRNA-1273, in two doses. The material was CD4+ T cells from PBMCs cultured with HCoV-OC43 spike peptides, obtained after COVID-19 vaccination. This sample's subset: HCoV-OC43 spike overlapping peptide pool stimulation. The source of these receptors is a human donor who received a COVID-19 vaccine.

The rearrangement uses TRBV6-2 or TRBV6-3 and TRBJ2-7; the match to TRBD2 covers 7 bases. V lost 2 bases to trimming and J lost 5 bases; unmatched junction nucleotides: 9. Germline CDR1 reads MNHEY; CDR2 reads SVGEGT. The CDR3 sequence is 15 residues long. The CDR3 loop is CASSYGGGATDEQYV. In nucleotides, the CDR3 is TGTGCCAGCAGTTACGGGGGGGGTGCCACTGACGAGCAGTACGTC.

This clone turned up a few times. V gene TRBV15 combines with J gene TRBJ1-3, with D possibly matching TRBD1 (5 bases). Trimming took 6 bases from V and 5 from J, leaving 11 bases between them. Germline V gives CDR1 LNHNV, CDR2 YYDKDF (reference sequence). The CDR3 has 13 amino acids. CDR3 in DNA: TGTGCCACCAGAGAGGGGCAGAGAAACACCATATATTTT. Translation gives CATREGQRNTIYF.

The CDR3 spells CASSGRWDRGKPEAFF. CDR3 DNA: TGCGCCAGCAGCGGACGCTGGGACAGGGGAAAACCTGAAGCTTTCTTT. The V gene is TRBV5-1, the J gene TRBJ1-1, with TRBD1 matching over 10 bases. Per germline, CDR1 SGHRS and CDR2 YFSETQ. The V gene end was trimmed by 4 bases and the J gene end by 6 bases; junction bases not matched to a gene: 12. The CDR3 length is 16 residues.

The chain has TRBV3-1 (or the pseudogene TRBV3-2) and TRBJ1-1; TRBD1 is a possible D gene (6 bases). The CDR3 has 13 amino acids. V lost 3 bases to trimming and J lost 6 bases, with 11 bases between them. CDR1 and CDR2 from the germline V gene are LGHDT and YNNKEL (reference sequence). CDR3 amino acids: CASSQSQGPEAFF. The DNA for the CDR3 is TGTGCCAGCAGCCAGTCACAGGGCCCTGAAGCTTTCTTT.

This clone was observed a few times. The CDR3 sequence is CAWRATGSDGKLFF. As DNA, the CDR3 is TGTGCCTGGAGGGCGACAGGGTCGGACGGAAAACTGTTTTTT. The V and J genes are TRBV30 and TRBJ1-4; TRBD1 matches 7 bases. V was pared by 3 bases and J by 10 bases, with 11 bases of the junction left unmatched. CDR1 and CDR2 (germline): GTSNPN, SVGIG (reference sequence). The CDR3 consists of 14 residues.

This rearrangement joins TRBV15 to TRBJ2-1; D gene unclear. V lost 0 bases and J lost 3, with 9 bases in between. The CDR3 covers 15 residues. Germline V gene data show CDR1 as LNHNV and CDR2 as YYDKDF (reference sequence). The CDR3 here is CATSRDLASYNEQFF. CDR3 DNA sequence: TGTGCCACCAGCAGAGATTTGGCCAGCTACAATGAGCAGTTCTTC. Full variable domain (remainder filled in from reference TRBV15 and TRBJ2-1): DAMVIQNPRYQVTQFGKPVTLSCSQTLNHNVMYWYQQKSSQAPKLLFHYYDKDFNNEADTPDNFQSRRPNTSFCFLDIRSPGLGDTAMYLCATSRDLASYNEQFFGPGTRLTVL.

The CDR3 here is CASSRAGTPGSDTQYF. The CDR3 DNA is TGTGCCAGCAGTCGAGCCGGGACCCCGGGCTCAGATACGCAGTATTTT. The V and J genes are TRBV6-6 and TRBJ2-3; possibly TRBD1 or TRBD2 for D (5 bases each). Trimming cost V 5 bases and J 4 bases, with 19 bases left between them. In germline, CDR1 is MNHNY, CDR2 SVGAGI (reference sequence). This CDR3 comprises 16 residues.

The V call is TRBV18, the J call TRBJ2-3; the match to TRBD2 covers 15 bases. The CDR3 loop spans 21 amino acids. The germline gives CDR1 KGHSH, CDR2 LQKENI. Trimming took 4 bases from V and 0 from J; bases not matched to a gene: 14. CDR3 in amino acids: CASSLRTKGLAGGPSTDTQYF. DNA of the CDR3: TGTGCCAGCTCACTACGGACTAAGGGACTAGCGGGGGGACCGAGCACAGATACGCAGTATTTT.

The CDR3, as DNA: TGTGCCAGTAGTGCTTCGACAGGGGTTTTCACCGGGGAGCTGTTTTTT. Its translation is CASSASTGVFTGELFF. The chain has TRBV19 and TRBJ2-2; 8 nucleotides align to TRBD1. J gave up 4 bases and V 5 bases, and 9 bases lay outside the gene matches. The CDR3 length is 16 residues. Per germline, CDR1 LNHDA and CDR2 SQIVND (reference sequence).

The chain employs TRBV7-8 and TRBJ2-7, with D tentatively TRBD1 (6 bases). CDR3 length: 15 residues. Germline lookup yields CDR1 SGHVS and CDR2 FQNEAQ. V was shortened by 0 bases and J by 3 bases, with 12 bases between the two germline ends. CDR3: CASSLAGAPDYEQYV. The CDR3 region has the DNA TGTGCCAGCAGCTTAGCGGGGGCCCCCGACTACGAGCAGTACGTC.

This rearrangement joins TRBV6-5 to TRBJ1-3, with TRBD1 matching 7 bases. CDR1 is MNHEY, CDR2 SVGAGI, per germline. The CDR3 length is 14 residues. V lost 4 bases, J lost 2 bases, and 2 bases stayed unmatched. CDR3 DNA sequence: TGTGCCAGCAGTTCCGGGACAGCTGGAAACACCATATATTTT. This codes for CASSSGTAGNTIYF.

The chain combines TRBV7-8 with TRBJ2-7; 9 bases match TRBD1. The germline gives CDR1 SGHVS, CDR2 FQNEAQ. The V and J ends lost 5 bases and 4 bases, in that order; junction bases with no gene match: 3. This CDR3 has 13 amino acids. The CDR3 DNA is TGTGCCAGCAGCCGGACAGGGGATTACGAGCAGTACGTC. Its translation: CASSRTGDYEQYV.

This sequence joins TRBV4-2 and TRBJ1-2, with no clear D. This CDR3 is 15 amino acids long. CDR1 LGHNA and CDR2 YNFKEQ come from the germline V gene. With 0 bases removed from V and 3 bases from J, the gap between germline ends came to 11 bases. The DNA of the CDR3 is TGTGCCAGCAGCCAAGAGAGAACAGCTTACTATGGCTACACCTTC. As protein: CASSQERTAYYGYTF.